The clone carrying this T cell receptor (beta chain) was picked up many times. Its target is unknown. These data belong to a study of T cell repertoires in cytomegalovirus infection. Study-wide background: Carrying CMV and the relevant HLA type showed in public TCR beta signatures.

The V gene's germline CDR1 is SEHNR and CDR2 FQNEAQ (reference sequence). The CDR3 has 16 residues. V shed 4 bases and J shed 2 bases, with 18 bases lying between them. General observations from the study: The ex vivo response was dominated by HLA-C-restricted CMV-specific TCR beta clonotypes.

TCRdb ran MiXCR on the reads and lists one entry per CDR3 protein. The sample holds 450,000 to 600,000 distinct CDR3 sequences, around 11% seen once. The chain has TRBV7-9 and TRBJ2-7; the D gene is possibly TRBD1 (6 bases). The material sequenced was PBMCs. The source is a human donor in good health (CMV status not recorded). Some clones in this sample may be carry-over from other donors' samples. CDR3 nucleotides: TGTGCCAGCAGCTCAGGGGCAGGGGTCCCCCCCTACGAGCAGTACTTC. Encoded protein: CASSSGAGVPPYEQYF.